The TCR beta chain described here comes from a study of spatial heterogeneity in lung cancer. Turning to the study itself: Detected beta-chain sequences consistently exceeded alpha-chain sequences. Overall study findings and caveats: Relative to follow-up, resection was when ubiquitous expanded tumor TCRs appeared more in blood.

Looked up from germline, CDR1 is DFQATT and CDR2 is SNEGSKA (reference sequence). This CDR3 has 12 residues. Trimming removed 4 bases from V and 3 bases from J; junction bases left unmatched: 2. This clonotype showed up many times. Its antigen is unknown. Time point indicated: sample taken at primary tumor resection. No cell sorting; template was whole RNA from tumor, lung tissue or PBMC. The donor group consisted of 55 to 85 patients who had untreated, early-stage non-small cell lung cancer. Carried by each TCR cDNA molecule was a unique molecular identifier. TCRdb recomputed calls from the 5' RACE reads with MiXCR, one row per CDR3 protein. In the table there are about 48,000 distinct CDR3 sequences, less than 6% of which are singletons.

Sample: PBMCs, taken at surgery. The clonotype was recovered from a male donor with early-stage non-small cell lung cancer. The chain joins TRBV20-1 to TRBJ2-7; TRBD1 matches at 8 bases. CDR3 loop: CSATGGHYEQYF. The DNA of the CDR3 is TGCAGTGCTACAGGGGGCCACTACGAGCAGTACTTC.